One and the same sample provided the 20 T cell receptor beta chains below, sequenced in a study of T cells in localized non-small cell lung cancer. Measured with immunoSEQ multiplex PCR; TCRdb has only the in-frame clones, and not every one. The sample carries about 40,000 clones, about 87% recorded once. Source: peripheral blood, taken before any cancer treatment. These receptor sequences come from a man aged 18-55 years with stage I lung adenocarcinoma.

V is TRBV19 and J is TRBJ2-1; D remains ambiguous. CDR3 length equals 15 residues. V lost 3 bases to trimming and J lost 4 bases, with 13 bases between them. CDR1 and CDR2 (germline): LNHDA, SQIVND (reference sequence). CDR3 nucleotide sequence: TGTGCCAGTAGTATTGGCAGCGAAGGATACAATGAGCAGTTCTTC. It translates to CASSIGSEGYNEQFF.

The rearrangement links TRBV6-5 to TRBJ1-2, with a weak D call TRBD1 (5 bases). Trimming shortened V by 5 bases and J by 0 bases, and 10 bases separated the two germline ends. CDR1 and CDR2 from the germline V gene are MNHEY and SVGAGI. The CDR3 runs 14 residues. CDR3 residues: CASSGAPPNYGYTF. CDR3 nucleotides: TGTGCCAGCAGTGGGGCACCACCTAACTATGGCTACACCTTC.

As regards this clone: Additional DNA sequences in this sample encode the identical CDR3. The chain links TRBV9 to TRBJ2-5; D ambiguous. The V end lost 4 bases, the J end lost 3 bases, and 10 bases lay between the germline ends. This CDR3 contains 13 residues. The germline gives CDR1 SGDLS, CDR2 YYNGEE. Here the CDR3 reads CASSLTREETQYF. DNA for the CDR3: TGTGCCAGCAGCCTAACACGGGAAGAGACCCAGTACTTC. The entire variable domain, with the rest obtained from reference TRBV9 and TRBJ2-5, is as follows: DSGVTQTPKHLITATGQRVTLRCSPRSGDLSVYWYQQSLDQGLQFLIQYYNGEERAKGNILERFSAQQFPDLHSELNLSSLELGDSALYFCASSLTREETQYFGPGTRLLVL.

Here the CDR3 DNA reads TGTGCCAGTAGTATATCGGCCAGCTCCTACGAGCAGTACTTC. Protein product: CASSISASSYEQYF. The genes are TRBV19 and TRBJ2-7; D gene ambiguous. There are 14 residues in the CDR3. V dropped 2 bases and J dropped 0 bases, with 8 bases sitting between them. CDR1 and CDR2 from the germline V gene are LNHDA and SQIVND (reference sequence).

This sequence joins TRBV7-9 and TRBJ1-1, with TRBD1 matching over 12 bases. The germline V gene encodes CDR1 SEHNR and CDR2 FQNEAQ (reference sequence). The J segment lost 5 bases and the V segment lost 2 bases, leaving 6 bases of the junction unmatched. This CDR3 comprises 16 residues. The CDR3 spells CASSLPGQGAWTEAFF. Here the CDR3 DNA reads TGTGCCAGCAGCTTACCGGGACAGGGGGCCTGGACTGAAGCTTTCTTT.

The rearrangement uses TRBV19 and TRBJ1-1; D is unclear. The CDR3 contains 12 residues. V gave up 3 bases and J gave up 5 bases, with 7 bases separating them. The germline CDR1 and CDR2 sequences are LNHDA and SQIVND (reference sequence). The CDR3 loop is CASSISQTEAFF. For the CDR3, the DNA is TGTGCCAGTAGTATCTCGCAAACTGAAGCTTTCTTT. The full variable domain, in which reference TRBV19 and TRBJ1-1 provide the parts outside the CDR3, is DGGITQSPKYLFRKEGQNVTLSCEQNLNHDAMYWYRQDPGQGLRLIYYSQIVNDFQKGDIAEGYSVSREKKESFPLTVTSAQKNPTAFYLCASSISQTEAFFGQGTRLTVV.

CDR3 amino acids: CASSLATGRSDPLHF. CDR3 nucleotides: TGTGCCAGCAGCTTAGCTACTGGCAGGTCTGATCCCCTCCACTTT. V usage is TRBV7-8 and J usage is TRBJ1-6; D not certain. Trimming removed 0 bases at V and 13 bases at J, with 16 bases between. The CDR3 extends over 15 amino acids. Germline CDR1 reads SGHVS; CDR2 reads FQNEAQ. Together with reference TRBV7-8 and TRBJ1-6, the CDR3 gives the full variable domain: GAGVSQSPRYKVAKRGQDVALRCDPISGHVSLFWYQQALGQGPEFLTYFQNEAQLDKSGLPSDRFFAERPEGSVSTLKIQRTQQEDSAVYLCASSLATGRSDPLHFGNGTRLTVT.

The chain has TRBV10-3 and TRBJ1-1; perhaps TRBD1 as D (5 bases). Germline V lookup: CDR1 ENHRY, CDR2 SYGVKD. V was pared by 11 bases and J by 7 bases, with 14 bases between. The CDR3 contains 11 residues. Here the CDR3 DNA reads TGTGCCGCCCGGGACGAGGTTGAAGCTTTCTTT. Protein: CAARDEVEAFF.

The V and J genes are TRBV18 and TRBJ1-1; the D is unclear. V was cut by 5 bases and J by 1 base, with 20 bases left in between. Germline loops: CDR1 KGHSH, CDR2 LQKENI. CDR3 length equals 17 residues. The DNA of the CDR3 is TGTGCCAGCTCAGTGAGCCCCCTTAGAGTTGGGAACACTGAAGCTTTCTTT. As protein: CASSVSPLRVGNTEAFF.

This clone was detected once. The chain is built from TRBV2 and TRBJ1-3, with 7 bases aligning to TRBD1. CDR1 and CDR2 (germline): SNHLY, FYNNEI. J lost 13 bases, V lost 10 bases, and 16 bases had no gene match. The CDR3 loop spans 13 amino acids. CDR3 bases: TGTGCCACCACCGGGACAGAGAAAACAAAGATATATTTT. Translating gives CATTGTEKTKIYF.

The V call is TRBV5-1, the J call TRBJ2-7; 8 nucleotides match TRBD1. The germline V gene has CDR1 SGHRS and CDR2 YFSETQ. J lost 2 bases, V lost 4 bases, and 2 bases had no gene match. This CDR3 has 13 amino acids. The CDR3 DNA reads TGCGCCAGCAGCGAGACAGGGGCCTACGAGCAGTACTTC. It codes for CASSETGAYEQYF. Full variable domain (missing parts from reference TRBV5-1 and TRBJ2-7): KAGVTQTPRYLIKTRGQQVTLSCSPISGHRSVSWYQQTPGQGLQFLFEYFSETQRNKGNFPGRFSGRQFSNSRSEMNVSTLELGDSALYLCASSETGAYEQYFGPGTRLTVT.

The table lists this clone with a count of one. The rearrangement uses TRBV4-3 and TRBJ2-5, with D possibly being TRBD2 (6 bases). CDR1 and CDR2 (germline): LGHNA, YSLEER. The CDR3 loop spans 13 amino acids. Trimming shortened V by 0 bases and J by 5 bases, and 7 bases separated the two germline ends. The CDR3 coding sequence is TGCGCCAGCAGCCAAGAGGAGGGGGAGACCCAGTACTTC. Translating it yields CASSQEEGETQYF.

The V call is TRBV28, the J call TRBJ1-6; no clear D. CDR3 length: 16 residues. Trimming took 2 bases from V and 4 from J, leaving 12 bases between them. Germline CDR1 reads MDHEN; CDR2 reads SYDVKM. CDR3 coding DNA: TGTGCCAGCAGTTTAGGGTCGGGATCATATAATTCACCCCTCCACTTT. Translation: CASSLGSGSYNSPLHF.

The chain employs TRBV5-4 and TRBJ1-1; 9 bases match TRBD1. Trimming took 4 bases from V and 6 from J; bases not matched to a gene: 16. Germline V gene sequence: CDR1 SGHNT, CDR2 YYREEE (reference sequence). CDR3 length equals 17 residues. CDR3 sequence reads: CASSARRGDREGPEAFF. The CDR3 DNA follows: TGTGCCAGCAGCGCCCGGAGGGGGGACAGGGAAGGTCCTGAAGCTTTCTTT. The variable domain in full, completed from reference TRBV5-4 and TRBJ1-1, reads ETGVTQSPTHLIKTRGQQVTLRCSSQSGHNTVSWYQQALGQGPQFIFQYYREEENGRGNFPPRFSGLQFPNYSSELNVNALELDDSALYLCASSARRGDREGPEAFFGQGTRLTVV.

This clone was picked up one time. This CDR3 reads CASSVSEGYGYTF. CDR3 nucleotides: TGTGCCAGCAGCGTAAGCGAGGGCTATGGCTACACCTTC. The chain combines TRBV9 with TRBJ1-2; D gene unclear. CDR1 SGDLS and CDR2 YYNGEE come from the germline V gene. This CDR3 contains 13 residues. V was clipped by 1 base and J by 4 bases, with 8 bases between them.

This clone was found once. V and J are TRBV5-5 and TRBJ2-1; 9 positions agree with TRBD1. The CDR3 is 14 amino acids. Germline trimming cut 4 bases from V and 4 bases from J; bases unmatched to any gene: 3. Germline CDR1 is SGHKS and CDR2 is YYEKEE (reference sequence). Here the CDR3 reads CASSRQGGYNEQFF. The CDR3 nucleotides are TGTGCCAGCAGCAGACAGGGGGGATACAATGAGCAGTTCTTC.

This sequence joins TRBV4-2 and TRBJ2-2, with TRBD2 matching over 8 bases. The V gene end was trimmed by 0 bases and the J gene end by 1 base; junction bases not matched to a gene: 10. Germline CDR1 and CDR2: LGHNA and YNFKEQ. The CDR3 consists of 19 residues. The CDR3 nucleotides read TGTGCCAGCAGCCAAGACGATCTGAGCGGGGGACTGAACACCGGGGAGCTGTTTTTT. This encodes CASSQDDLSGGLNTGELFF.

CDR3 nucleotides: TGCGCCAGCAGCCAGGGAGTCGGGACGGCTGCTACTAACTATGGCTACACCTTC. Translation gives CASSQGVGTAATNYGYTF. The chain recombines TRBV4-1 with TRBJ1-2; D perhaps matches TRBD1 (5 bases). V was trimmed by 3 bases and J by 0 bases, leaving 20 bases between them. The CDR3 is 18 amino acids. Germline V lookup: CDR1 MGHRA, CDR2 YSYEKL.

The chain links TRBV7-6 to TRBJ2-7, with TRBD2 identical over 12 bases. V trimming: 4 bases; J trimming: 6 bases; junction bases outside the gene matches: 10. CDR1 and CDR2 (germline): SGHVS, FNYEAQ. The length of the CDR3 is 16 residues. The CDR3 spells CASSSLLAGGPLEQYF. The DNA for the CDR3 is TGTGCCAGCAGCTCATTACTAGCGGGGGGCCCTCTCGAGCAGTACTTC.

This rearrangement joins TRBV9 to TRBJ2-7; TRBD1 matches 8 bases. With V trimmed by 3 bases and J by 5 bases, 10 bases remained unmatched. Germline CDR1 is SGDLS and CDR2 is YYNGEE. This CDR3 has 15 amino acids. The CDR3 region is CASSGGTGMGHEQYF. CDR3 nucleotide sequence: TGTGCCAGCAGCGGAGGGACAGGAATGGGTCACGAGCAGTACTTC.